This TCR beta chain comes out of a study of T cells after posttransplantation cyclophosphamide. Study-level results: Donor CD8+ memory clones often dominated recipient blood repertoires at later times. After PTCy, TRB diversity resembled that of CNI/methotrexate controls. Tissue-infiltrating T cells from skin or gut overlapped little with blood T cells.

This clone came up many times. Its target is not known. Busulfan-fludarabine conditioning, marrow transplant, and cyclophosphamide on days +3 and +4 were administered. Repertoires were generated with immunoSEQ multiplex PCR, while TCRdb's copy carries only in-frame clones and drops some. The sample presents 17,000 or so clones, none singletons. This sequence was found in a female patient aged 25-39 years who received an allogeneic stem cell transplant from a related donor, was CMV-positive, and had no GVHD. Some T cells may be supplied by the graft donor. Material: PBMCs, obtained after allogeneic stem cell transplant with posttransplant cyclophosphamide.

In DNA form, the CDR3 reads TGTGCCAGCAGTGAAGCGTGGCAGTTGAACACTGAAGCTTTCTTT. It yields the protein CASSEAWQLNTEAFF. The chain carries TRBV6-1 and TRBJ1-1, with D uncertain. The CDR3 spans 15 residues. V lost 0 bases, J lost 0 bases, and 8 bases lay in between. CDR1 MNHNS and CDR2 SASEGT come from the germline V gene.